This T cell receptor (beta chain) was sequenced during a study of T cell responses to AZD1222 COVID-19 vaccine. Study-level results: Clonal diversity may have been underestimated in mostly white British donors.

The V gene's germline CDR1 is MNHEY and CDR2 SMNVEV (reference sequence). Trimming removed 3 bases at V and 2 bases at J, with 11 bases between. The CDR3 loop spans 14 amino acids. As to this clone: Antigen specificity is unknown.

Profiled with immunoSEQ multiplex PCR; TCRdb holds only in-frame clones, not every one. This table holds 180,000 or so clones, roughly 94% found once. This specimen consisted of peripheral blood, obtained on day 0 of AZD1222 vaccination. This sequence was found in an adult in good health. J is TRBJ2-7 and V is TRBV27, with D perhaps assigned TRBD1 or TRBD2 (5 bases each). CDR3 in amino acids: CASSFGAGPYEQYF. The CDR3, as DNA: TGTGCCAGCAGTTTTGGGGCGGGCCCCTACGAGCAGTACTTC.